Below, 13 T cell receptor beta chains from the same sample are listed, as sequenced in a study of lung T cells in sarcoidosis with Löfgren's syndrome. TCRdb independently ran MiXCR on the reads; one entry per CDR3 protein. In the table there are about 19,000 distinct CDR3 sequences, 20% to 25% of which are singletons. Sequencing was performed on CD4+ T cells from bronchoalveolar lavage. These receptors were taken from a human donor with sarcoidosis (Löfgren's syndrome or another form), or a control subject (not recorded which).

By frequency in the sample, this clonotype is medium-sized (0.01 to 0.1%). This chain's CDR3 is CASSYEVGSYEQYF. Here the CDR3 DNA reads TGTGCCAGCAGTTACGAGGTGGGCTCCTACGAGCAGTACTTC. The V gene is TRBV6-6, the J gene TRBJ2-7, with D unclear. Between the trimmed V and J ends, which lost 2 bases and 0 bases, there was a span of 8 bases. The CDR3 sequence is 14 residues long. The germline V gene encodes CDR1 MNHNY and CDR2 SVGAGI (reference sequence).

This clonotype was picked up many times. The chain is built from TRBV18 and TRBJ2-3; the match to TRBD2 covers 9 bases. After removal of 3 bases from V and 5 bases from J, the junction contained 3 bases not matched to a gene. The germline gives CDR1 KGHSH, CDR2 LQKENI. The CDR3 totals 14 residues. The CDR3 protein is CASSPGAGGDTQYF. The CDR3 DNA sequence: TGTGCCAGCTCACCGGGAGCGGGAGGAGATACGCAGTATTTT.

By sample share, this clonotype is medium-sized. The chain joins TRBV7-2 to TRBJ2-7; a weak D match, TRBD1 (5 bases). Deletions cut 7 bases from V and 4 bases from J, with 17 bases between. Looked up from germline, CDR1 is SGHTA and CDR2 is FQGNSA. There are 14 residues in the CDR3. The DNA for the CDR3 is TGTGCCAGCAACCCAGGGATGTCACATTACGAGCAGTACTTC. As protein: CASNPGMSHYEQYF.

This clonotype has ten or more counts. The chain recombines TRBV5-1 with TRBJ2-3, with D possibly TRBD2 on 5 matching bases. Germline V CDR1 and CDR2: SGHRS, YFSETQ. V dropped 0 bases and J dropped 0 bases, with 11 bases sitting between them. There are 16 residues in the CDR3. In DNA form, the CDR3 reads TGCGCCAGCAGCTTGGAACCGAGCGGTAGCACAGATACGCAGTATTTT. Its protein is CASSLEPSGSTDTQYF.

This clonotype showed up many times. The CDR3 coding sequence is TGTGCCAGCAGCTTATGGTCAGGGACGTATGAGCAGTTCTTC. Its translation is CASSLWSGTYEQFF. This chain joins TRBV7-6 and TRBJ2-1; D may be TRBD1 or TRBD2 (5 bases each). CDR1 SGHVS and CDR2 FNYEAQ come from the germline V gene. V was clipped by 2 bases and J by 8 bases, with 13 bases between them. The CDR3 runs 14 residues.

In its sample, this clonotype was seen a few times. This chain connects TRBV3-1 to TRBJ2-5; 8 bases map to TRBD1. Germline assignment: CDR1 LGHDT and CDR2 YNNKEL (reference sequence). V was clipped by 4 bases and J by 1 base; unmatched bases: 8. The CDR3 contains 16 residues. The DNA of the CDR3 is TGTGCCAGCAGCCCTCAGGTCGGGACAGGCCAAGAGACCCAGTACTTC. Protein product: CASSPQVGTGQETQYF.

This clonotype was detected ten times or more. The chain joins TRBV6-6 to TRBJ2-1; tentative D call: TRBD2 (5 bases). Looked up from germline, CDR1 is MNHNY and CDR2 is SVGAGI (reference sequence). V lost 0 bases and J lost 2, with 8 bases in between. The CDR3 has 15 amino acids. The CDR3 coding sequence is TGTGCCAGCAGTTACTCAGTCGGGACCTACAATGAGCAGTTCTTC. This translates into CASSYSVGTYNEQFF.

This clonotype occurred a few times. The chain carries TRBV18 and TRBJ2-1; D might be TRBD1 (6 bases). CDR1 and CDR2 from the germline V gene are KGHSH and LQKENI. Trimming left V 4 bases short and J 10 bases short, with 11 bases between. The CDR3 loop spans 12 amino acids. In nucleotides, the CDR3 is TGTGCCAGCTCACTACAGGGTCACGAGCAGTTCTTC. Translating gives CASSLQGHEQFF.

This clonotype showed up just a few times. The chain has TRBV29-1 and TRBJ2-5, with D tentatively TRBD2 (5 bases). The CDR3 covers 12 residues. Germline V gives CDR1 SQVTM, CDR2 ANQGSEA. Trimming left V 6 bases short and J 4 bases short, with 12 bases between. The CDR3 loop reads CSVPGESETQYF. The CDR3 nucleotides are TGCAGCGTGCCCGGGGAGTCAGAGACCCAGTACTTC.

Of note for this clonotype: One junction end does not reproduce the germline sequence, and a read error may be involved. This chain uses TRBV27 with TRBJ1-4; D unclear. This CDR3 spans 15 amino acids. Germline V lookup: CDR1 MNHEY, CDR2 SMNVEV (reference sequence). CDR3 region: CASSLFSATNEELFF. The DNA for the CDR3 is TGTGCCAGCAGTTTATTCTCCGCAACTAATGAAGAACTGTTTTTT. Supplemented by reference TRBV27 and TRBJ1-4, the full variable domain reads EAQVTQNPRYLITVTGKKLTVTCSQNMNHEYMSWYRQDPGLGLRQIYYSMNVEVTDKGDVPEGYKVSRKEKRNFPLILESPSPNQTSLYFCASSLFSATNEELFFGSGTQLSVL.

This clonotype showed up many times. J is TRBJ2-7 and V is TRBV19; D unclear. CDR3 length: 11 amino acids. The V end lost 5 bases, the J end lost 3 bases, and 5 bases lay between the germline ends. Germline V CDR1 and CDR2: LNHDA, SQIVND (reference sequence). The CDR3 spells CASSWLYEQYF. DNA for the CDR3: TGTGCCAGTAGTTGGCTCTACGAGCAGTACTTC.

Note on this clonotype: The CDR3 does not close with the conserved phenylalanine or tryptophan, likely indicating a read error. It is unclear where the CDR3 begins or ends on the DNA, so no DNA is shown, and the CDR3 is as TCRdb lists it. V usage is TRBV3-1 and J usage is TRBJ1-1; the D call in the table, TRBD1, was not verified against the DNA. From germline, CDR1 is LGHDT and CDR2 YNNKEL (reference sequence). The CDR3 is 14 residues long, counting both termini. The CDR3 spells CASSHDDRGEMSSL.

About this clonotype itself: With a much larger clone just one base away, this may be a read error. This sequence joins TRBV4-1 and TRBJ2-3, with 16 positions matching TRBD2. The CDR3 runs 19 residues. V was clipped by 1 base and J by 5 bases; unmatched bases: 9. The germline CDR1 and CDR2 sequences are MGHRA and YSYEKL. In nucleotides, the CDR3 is TGCGCCAGCAGCCAAGTGTTTGGGACTAGCGGGAGGGCTCGAGATACGCAGTATTTT. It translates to CASSQVFGTSGRARDTQYF.